The T cell receptor (beta chain) described here comes from a study of CD8+CD57+ T cells in acquired aplastic anemia. All sequencing subjects had displayed CD8+CD57+ cell expansion on flow cytometry. The patients, all of them, had severe acquired aplastic anemia. Using genomic DNA as the template, TCR beta VDJ and CDR3 profiling was carried out. One entry per CDR3 protein, called by TCRdb with MiXCR from the reads. The top ten hold 6.5% to 8% of the sample, which has 200,000 to 300,000 distinct CDR3 sequences, more than 45% seen once. V gave up 2 bases and J gave up 1 base; unmatched junction bases: 6. The CDR3 has 16 residues. Germline V lookup: CDR1 SGDLS, CDR2 YYNGEE.

The sequence derives from a human donor with aplastic anemia. Sequencing was performed on sorted CD4+, CD8+, or CD8+CD57+ T cells (not recorded which) from PBMCs. The chain is built from TRBV9 and TRBJ1-2; TRBD1 matches at 9 bases. CDR3 in amino acids: CASSVTPGQGNYGYTF. CDR3 nucleotides: TGTGCCAGCAGCGTTACCCCGGGACAGGGTAACTATGGCTACACCTTC.